This T cell receptor (beta chain) was sequenced for a study of T-cell memory formation after mild COVID-19. The study, taken as a whole, reports: Confirmation of SARS-CoV-2 specificity was lacking for second-wave clones peaking day 37. Contracting clones, day 15 to 85, had balanced CD4/CD8, and later expanders favored CD4+.

The V end was cut by 6 bases, the J end by 0 bases, with 19 bases between. CDR3 size: 17 residues. Germline CDR1 SGHRS, CDR2 YFSETQ. This clonotype was seen a few times. Its antigen is undetermined. TCRdb called the 5' RACE reads again in MiXCR, with one record for every CDR3 protein. This sample has 450,000 or so distinct CDR3 sequences, with approximately 25% found just once. Sequenced material: PBMCs or a T cell subset sorted from them (not recorded which). This TCR derives from an adult woman who had mild COVID-19 (a few samples of this study predate the infection). Cell type and time point are not known. The chain joins TRBV5-1 to TRBJ2-1; maybe TRBD1 (6 bases). The CDR3 sequence is CASKRGGSPSSYNEQFF. The CDR3 DNA reads as TGCGCCAGCAAGAGAGGGGGAAGCCCATCCTCCTACAATGAGCAGTTCTTC.